The T cell receptor (beta chain) described here comes from a study of molecular identifiers for immune sequencing clone quantification. In TCRdb, the PCR reads were re-called with MiXCR into one record per CDR3 protein. The repertoire has under 650,000 distinct CDR3 sequences, about 20% of them found once; the top ten carry under 0.95%. Per the germline V gene, CDR1 is WSHSY and CDR2 is SAAADI. The CDR3 has 12 amino acids. Trimming removed 6 bases at V and 0 bases at J, with 5 bases between. This sequence joins TRBV10-2 and TRBJ1-1, with no clear D. This receptor was obtained from a human donor in good health. Some libraries in this study had Jurkat cell RNA spiked in. Sequenced input: naive CD8+ T cells from blood, with Jurkat cell RNA spiked in. As for subset: FACS-sorted CD8+CD4-CCR7+CD45RA+ naive T cells. The DNA for the CDR3 is TGCGCCAGCAGATCGATGAACACTGAAGCTTTCTTT. Encoded protein: CASRSMNTEAFF.